Here is one T cell receptor (beta chain) with its context. Its antigen is unidentified. CDR3 length: 15 residues. Germline-derived CDR1 and CDR2 are MNHNY and SVGAGI (reference sequence). V lost 7 bases and J lost 6; bases outside the gene matches: 12. This record comes from a study of T cell repertoires in cytomegalovirus infection. TCRdb processed the reads anew with MiXCR; each CDR3 protein has one entry. Of approximately 990,000 distinct CDR3 sequences detected, around 29% appear once; the ten largest clones hold 11% to 15%. The input for sequencing was cultured CD8+ T cells from PBMCs, taken from culture after CMV antigen stimulation. The V and J genes are TRBV6-6 and TRBJ2-1, with 7 nucleotides matching TRBD2. This TCR was recovered from a human donor in good health (CMV status not recorded). Some clones in this sample may be carry-over from other donors' samples. The DNA of the CDR3 is TGTGCCAGCACTCCCCGGGGGGACCTCTTCAATGAGCAGTTCTTC. This sequence encodes CASTPRGDLFNEQFF.